The 30 T cell receptor gamma chains listed next were all sequenced from one sample in a study of gamma-delta T cells after stem cell transplantation. TCRdb reprocessed the RT-PCR reads using CATT. The sample has about 500 gamma-chain clones, 60% to 70% seen once. The sequencing input was gamma-delta T cells. These receptors came from a human donor. It is not recorded whose cells these are; they may come from a transplant donor.

The genes are TRGV2 and TRGJ1 or TRGJ2. TCRdb does not report a J gene; here it was assigned by matching the DNA to germline references. V gave up 0 bases and J gave up 12 bases; unmatched junction bases: 8. CDR1 EGSNGY and CDR2 YDSYNSKV come from the germline V gene. This CDR3 comprises 12 residues. CDR3 nucleotides: TGTGCCACCTGGGACGGGCCTAACGGGAAACTCTTT. Residues: CATWDGPNGKLF.

CDR3 DNA: TGTGCCACCTGGGATAACTACGGGAAACTCTTT. Encoded protein: CATWDNYGKLF. The chain is built from TRGV4 and TRGJ1 or TRGJ2. TCRdb lists no J gene, so it was determined here by aligning the DNA to germline. V gave up 3 bases and J gave up 12 bases; unmatched junction bases: 8. Germline V gene sequence: CDR1 EGSTGY, CDR2 YDSYTSSV. The CDR3 consists of 11 residues.

In its sample, this clone was seen a few times. The genes are TRGV9 and TRGJP. No J gene was available from TCRdb, and it was assigned here by a germline match of the DNA. Unmatched junction bases numbered 4, after V lost 0 bases and J lost 8 bases. The germline V gene has CDR1 GITISATS and CDR2 ISYDGTV (reference sequence). There are 16 residues in the CDR3. CDR3 protein: CALWEVHKLGKKIKVF. As DNA, the CDR3 is TGTGCCTTGTGGGAGGTGCATAAGTTGGGCAAAAAAATCAAGGTATTT.

The genes are TRGV4 and TRGJ1 or TRGJ2. No J segment appears in TCRdb, so it was assigned here by matching the sequence to germline. Germline CDR1 is EGSTGY and CDR2 is YDSYTSSV. The CDR3 consists of 13 residues. V shed 5 bases, J shed 0 bases, and the junction held 4 bases outside the gene matches. CDR3 loop: CATWGSNYYKKLF. The CDR3 nucleotides are TGTGCCACCTGGGGCTCGAATTATTATAAGAAACTCTTT.

The rearrangement uses TRGV9 and TRGJP. TCRdb records no J gene; here it was assigned by comparing the DNA to germline. This CDR3 region has 22 residues. In germline, CDR1 is GITISATS, CDR2 ISYDGTV (reference sequence). V trimming: 0 bases; J trimming: 6 bases; junction bases outside the gene matches: 20. CDR3 coding DNA: TGTGCCTTGTGGGAGGTGCTGTCGCCGGCCTTCCCTGGAGAGTTGGGCAAAAAAATCAAGGTATTT. The encoded protein is CALWEVLSPAFPGELGKKIKVF.

To note about this clone: A read error may account for a junction end that differs from germline. The genes are TRGV9 and TRGJP. TCRdb gives no J gene; it was assigned here by matching the DNA to germline. Germline CDR1 is GITISATS and CDR2 is ISYDGTV (reference sequence). This CDR3 is 16 amino acids long. The CDR3, as DNA: TGTGCCTTGTGGGAGGTGCAGGAGTGGGGCAAAAAAATCAAGGTATTT. Its protein product is CALWEVQEWGKKIKVF.

Turning to this clone: The junction does not match germline at one end; this may be a read error. This CDR3 is CALGEVHGSQELGKKIKVF. The CDR3 DNA is TGTGCCTTGGGGGAGGTGCACGGCTCGCAAGAGTTGGGCAAAAAAATCAAGGTATTT. The genes are TRGV9 and TRGJP. The J gene is not listed in TCRdb, so it was assigned here from a DNA match to germline. This CDR3 contains 19 residues. Germline V gene data show CDR1 as GITISATS and CDR2 as ISYDGTV (reference sequence).

The J gene is TRGJ1 or TRGJ2, the V gene TRGV5. The J gene was not available in TCRdb and was assigned here by matching the DNA to germline segments. CDR3 length: 14 amino acids. CDR1 VINAFY and CDR2 YDVSNSKD come from the germline V gene. V was clipped by 3 bases and J by 4 bases; unmatched bases: 9. The CDR3, as DNA: TGTGCCACCTGGGACCGGCTGGGGTATTATAAGAAACTCTTT. It yields the protein CATWDRLGYYKKLF.

The V gene is TRGV4, the J gene TRGJ1 or TRGJ2. In the absence of a J gene in TCRdb, the DNA was matched to germline to assign it here. This CDR3 region has 13 residues. V trimming: 1 base; J trimming: 3 bases; junction bases outside the gene matches: 3. Per germline, CDR1 EGSTGY and CDR2 YDSYTSSV. Here the CDR3 DNA reads TGTGCCACCTGGGATGGACCTTATTATAAGAAACTCTTT. Translation gives CATWDGPYYKKLF.

In its sample, this clone was seen a few times. The rearrangement joins TRGV9 to TRGJP. Because TCRdb records no J gene, it was assigned here through a match of the DNA to germline. CDR3 length: 17 amino acids. Germline V gene data show CDR1 as GITISATS and CDR2 as ISYDGTV (reference sequence). After removal of 2 bases from V and 4 bases from J, the junction contained 5 bases not matched to a gene. This CDR3 reads CALWEAYQELGKKIKVF. In DNA form, the CDR3 reads TGTGCCTTGTGGGAGGCCTATCAAGAGTTGGGCAAAAAAATCAAGGTATTT.

Comment on this clone: Other DNA sequences in the sample encode the same CDR3. The V call is TRGV9, the J call TRGJP. The J gene was not available in TCRdb and was assigned here by matching the DNA to germline segments. The CDR3 totals 14 residues. V dropped 5 bases and J dropped 7; count of bases not matched to a gene: 2. Germline V gene data show CDR1 as GITISATS and CDR2 as ISYDGTV (reference sequence). The CDR3 loop is CALWVELGKKIKVF. The DNA of the CDR3 is TGTGCCTTGTGGGTGGAGTTGGGCAAAAAAATCAAGGTATTT.

Notes on this clone: An end of the junction does not agree with germline; a read error may underlie this. The gene calls are TRGV9 and TRGJP. TCRdb does not report a J gene; here it was assigned by matching the DNA to germline references. Germline values: CDR1 GITISATS, CDR2 ISYDGTV (reference sequence). The CDR3 has 17 amino acids. CDR3 nucleotides: TGTGCCTTGTGGGAGGTGCACGGGGAGTTGAGCAAAAAAATCAAGGTATTT. Translation: CALWEVHGELSKKIKVF.

The chain combines TRGV2 with TRGJ1 or TRGJ2. The J gene was missing in TCRdb and was found by matching the end of the DNA to germline. Germline-derived CDR1 and CDR2 are EGSNGY and YDSYNSKV. Losses at the gene ends were 0 bases for V and 5 bases for J; bases not matched to a gene: 1. The CDR3 runs 12 residues. DNA of the CDR3: TGTGCCACCTGGGACGGGCATTATAAGAAACTCTTT. This codes for CATWDGHYKKLF.

The chain has TRGV9 and TRGJP. Assignment of the J gene here rests on matching the DNA to germline, because TCRdb gives none. V lost 6 bases to trimming and J lost 4 bases; unmatched junction nucleotides: 3. CDR1 and CDR2 from the germline V gene are GITISATS and ISYDGTV (reference sequence). This CDR3 spans 15 amino acids. CDR3 in DNA: TGTGCCTTGTGGAGACAAGAGTTGGGCAAAAAAATCAAGGTATTT. Residues: CALWRQELGKKIKVF.

This clone was counted a few times. The chain has TRGV3 and TRGJ1 or TRGJ2. The J gene comes from matching the DNA to germline here; TCRdb lacks it. The CDR3 is 12 amino acids. V was clipped by 0 bases and J by 7 bases; unmatched bases: 3. Germline CDR1 VTNTFY, CDR2 YDVSTARD (reference sequence). CDR3 in amino acids: CATWDRRYKKLF. CDR3 nucleotides: TGTGCCACCTGGGACAGGCGGTATAAGAAACTCTTT.

The rearrangement joins TRGV9 to TRGJP. TCRdb carries no J gene annotation; the J gene was assigned here by matching the DNA with germline. Trimming at V came to 0 bases and at J to 9 bases, leaving 5 bases not matched to a gene. The CDR3 extends over 16 amino acids. CDR1 and CDR2 (germline): GITISATS, ISYDGTV (reference sequence). The CDR3 loop reads CALWEVPGLGKKIKVF. In DNA, the CDR3 is TGTGCCTTGTGGGAGGTGCCGGGGTTGGGCAAAAAAATCAAGGTATTT.

The rearrangement joins TRGV2 to TRGJ1 or TRGJ2. Germline matching of the DNA provided the J gene here, since TCRdb leaves it blank. Germline CDR1 EGSNGY, CDR2 YDSYNSKV. This CDR3 spans 13 amino acids. With V trimmed by 3 bases and J by 3 bases, 5 bases remained unmatched. This CDR3 reads CATWDPIYYKKLF. As DNA, the CDR3 is TGTGCCACCTGGGACCCTATTTATTATAAGAAACTCTTT.

The chain employs TRGV2 and TRGJP2. No J gene is reported in TCRdb; it was inferred here by comparing the DNA with germline. Germline CDR1 and CDR2: EGSNGY and YDSYNSKV. The V gene end was trimmed by 2 bases and the J gene end by 6 bases; junction bases not matched to a gene: 9. This CDR3 contains 15 residues. CDR3 bases: TGTGCCACCTGGGACGAGCGGCGGGGTGATTGGATCAAGACGTTT. Its protein product is CATWDERRGDWIKTF.

This clone was seen a few times. The rearrangement uses TRGV5 and TRGJ1 or TRGJ2. The J gene is not listed in TCRdb, so it was assigned here from a DNA match to germline. The CDR3 contains 12 residues. V was pared by 4 bases and J by 7 bases, with 7 bases of the junction left unmatched. The germline gives CDR1 VINAFY, CDR2 YDVSNSKD. CDR3 DNA: TGTGCCACCTGGGAAAAAGGATATAAGAAACTCTTT. Its protein is CATWEKGYKKLF.

About this clone: This CDR3 is also generated by other DNA sequences in the sample. The J gene is TRGJP, the V gene TRGV9. Here the J gene came from matching the DNA to germline, since TCRdb omits it. From germline, CDR1 is GITISATS and CDR2 ISYDGTV (reference sequence). The CDR3 has 16 residues. The V gene end was trimmed by 3 bases and the J gene end by 7 bases; junction bases not matched to a gene: 6. The CDR3 loop is CALWEIRELGKKIKVF. As DNA, the CDR3 is TGTGCCTTGTGGGAGATACGCGAGTTGGGCAAAAAAATCAAGGTATTT.

V gene TRGV2 combines with J gene TRGJ1 or TRGJ2. The CDR3 runs 16 residues. The V segment lost 0 bases and the J segment 6 bases; nucleotides outside the gene matches: 14. The V gene's germline CDR1 is EGSNGY and CDR2 YDSYNSKV. The CDR3 sequence: CATWDGPPPRSYKKLF. The CDR3 region has the DNA TGTGCCACCTGGGACGGGCCACCCCCACGATCTTATAAGAAACTCTTT.

On this clone itself: Possible read error: a much larger clone is one base away. This sequence joins TRGV2 and TRGJP2. The J gene is absent in TCRdb and was assigned here via DNA matching to germline. Germline lookup yields CDR1 EGSNGY and CDR2 YDSYNSKV. This CDR3 has 15 amino acids. The CDR3: CATWDGISSDWIKTF. The CDR3 DNA sequence: TGTGCCACCTGGGACGGGATAAGTAGCGATTGGATCAAGACGTTT.

The CDR3 loop reads CALWEADYYKKLF. The CDR3 bases are TGTGCCTTGTGGGAGGCCGATTATTATAAGAAACTCTTT. The rearrangement links TRGV9 to TRGJ1 or TRGJ2. CDR3 size: 13 residues. From germline, CDR1 is GITISATS and CDR2 ISYDGTV (reference sequence). V was clipped by 2 bases and J by 2 bases; unmatched bases: 3.

Concerning this clone: Other DNA sequences in the sample encode the same CDR3. The chain combines TRGV9 with TRGJP. No J gene is reported in TCRdb; it was inferred here by comparing the DNA with germline. V lost 3 bases, J lost 3 bases, and 2 bases stayed unmatched. The CDR3 covers 16 residues. Germline lookup yields CDR1 GITISATS and CDR2 ISYDGTV (reference sequence). The CDR3 DNA reads TGTGCCTTGTGGGAGTCGCAAGAGTTGGGCAAAAAAATCAAGGTATTT. Its translation is CALWESQELGKKIKVF.

Notes on this clone: At the DNA level, this CDR3 is encoded by other sequences in the same sample as well. The rearrangement uses TRGV9 and TRGJP. The J gene was not available in TCRdb and was assigned here by matching the DNA to germline segments. CDR1 GITISATS and CDR2 ISYDGTV come from the germline V gene (reference sequence). Losses at the gene ends were 0 bases for V and 7 bases for J; bases not matched to a gene: 3. The CDR3 loop spans 16 amino acids. CDR3 coding DNA: TGTGCCTTGTGGGAGGTGGGTGAGTTGGGCAAAAAAATCAAGGTATTT. Its translation: CALWEVGELGKKIKVF.

This clone was counted between two and nine times. The chain's CDR3 is CATWSSSDWIKTF. The CDR3 region has the DNA TGTGCCACCTGGTCCAGTAGTGATTGGATCAAGACGTTT. This chain uses TRGV5 with TRGJP2. With 6 bases clipped from V and 2 bases from J, the junction kept 3 bases outside the gene matches. The CDR3 totals 13 residues. The germline V gene has CDR1 VINAFY and CDR2 YDVSNSKD.

A note on this clone: The same CDR3 arises from other DNA sequences in this sample as well. J is TRGJP and V is TRGV9. TCRdb does not report a J gene; here it was assigned by matching the DNA to germline references. J lost 5 bases, V lost 0 bases, and 4 bases had no gene match. Per the germline V gene, CDR1 is GITISATS and CDR2 is ISYDGTV (reference sequence). The CDR3 is 17 amino acids. Here the CDR3 reads CALWEVLKELGKKIKVF. CDR3 DNA sequence: TGTGCCTTGTGGGAGGTGCTGAAAGAGTTGGGCAAAAAAATCAAGGTATTT.

The rearrangement uses TRGV9 and TRGJP. The J gene, not given by TCRdb, was assigned here from a germline match of the nucleotide sequence. The CDR3 is 14 residues long. Trimming took 4 bases from V and 17 from J; bases not matched to a gene: 11. Per the germline V gene, CDR1 is GITISATS and CDR2 is ISYDGTV (reference sequence). Here the CDR3 DNA reads TGTGCCTTGTGGGAATCCGGTTTAGAAAAAATCAAGGTATTT. As protein: CALWESGLEKIKVF.

This chain joins TRGV4 and TRGJ1 or TRGJ2. The J gene is not listed in TCRdb, so it was assigned here from a DNA match to germline. From germline, CDR1 is EGSTGY and CDR2 YDSYTSSV. The CDR3 totals 16 residues. Trimming at V came to 3 bases and at J to 3 bases, leaving 14 bases not matched to a gene. CDR3 protein: CATWDRGRPIYYKKLF. CDR3 DNA sequence: TGTGCCACCTGGGATCGCGGACGCCCGATTTATTATAAGAAACTCTTT.

In its sample, this clone was seen a few times. This rearrangement joins TRGV9 to TRGJP. This CDR3 region has 16 residues. Unmatched junction bases numbered 2, after V lost 2 bases and J lost 4 bases. CDR1 is GITISATS, CDR2 ISYDGTV, per germline (reference sequence). CDR3 DNA sequence: TGTGCCTTGTGGGAGGATCAAGAGTTGGGCAAAAAAATCAAGGTATTT. It codes for CALWEDQELGKKIKVF.